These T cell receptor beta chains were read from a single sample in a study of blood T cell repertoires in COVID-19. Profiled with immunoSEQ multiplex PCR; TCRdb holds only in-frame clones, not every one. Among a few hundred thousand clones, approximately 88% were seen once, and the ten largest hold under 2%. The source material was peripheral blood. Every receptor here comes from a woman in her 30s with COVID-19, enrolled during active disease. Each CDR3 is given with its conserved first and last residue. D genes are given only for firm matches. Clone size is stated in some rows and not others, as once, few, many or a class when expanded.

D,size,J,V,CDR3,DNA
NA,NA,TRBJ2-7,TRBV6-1,CASSELLREYF,TGTGCCAGCAGTGAGTTACTCAGGGAGTACTTC
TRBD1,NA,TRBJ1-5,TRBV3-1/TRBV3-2,CASSRRQGGQPQHF,TGTGCCAGCAGCCGTCGACAGGGGGGACAGCCCCAGCATTTT
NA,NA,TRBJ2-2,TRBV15,CATSRGGNTGELFF,TGTGCCACCAGCAGAGGAGGGAACACCGGGGAGCTGTTTTTT
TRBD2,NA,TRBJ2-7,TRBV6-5,CASSYRWTRSLHEQYF,TGTGCCAGCAGTTACCGATGGACTAGGAGCCTACACGAGCAGTACTTC
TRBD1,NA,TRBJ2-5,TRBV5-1,CASSLFGQGRETQYF,TGCGCCAGCAGCTTGTTTGGACAGGGGAGGGAGACCCAGTACTTC
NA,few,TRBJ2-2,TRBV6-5,CASSSGDTGELFF,TGTGCCAGCAGTTCCGGAGACACCGGGGAGCTGTTTTTT
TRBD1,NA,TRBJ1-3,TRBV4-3,CASSELTGRVGNTIYF,TGCGCCAGCAGCGAGTTGACAGGGCGAGTTGGAAACACCATATATTTT
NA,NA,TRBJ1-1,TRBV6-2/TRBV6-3,CASSYLARGTEAFF,TGTGCCAGCAGTTACCTCGCAAGGGGCACTGAAGCTTTCTTT
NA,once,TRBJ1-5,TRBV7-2,CASSLGGRNQPQHF,TGTGCCAGCAGCTTAGGGGGGAGGAATCAGCCCCAGCATTTT
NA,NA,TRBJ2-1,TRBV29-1,CSAQGVIAHNEQFF,TGCAGCGCACAAGGGGTAATTGCCCACAATGAGCAGTTCTTC
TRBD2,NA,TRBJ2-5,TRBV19,CASSTGLSEGTQYF,TGTGCCAGTAGTACGGGACTATCAGAAGGGACCCAGTACTTC
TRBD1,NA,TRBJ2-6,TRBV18,CASSPTTGGAYGANVLTF,TGTGCCAGCTCACCGACGACAGGGGGCGCGTACGGGGCCAACGTCCTGACTTTC
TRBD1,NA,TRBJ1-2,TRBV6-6,CASSHRDRALSNYGYTF,TGTGCCAGCAGTCACCGGGACAGGGCTCTTTCTAACTATGGCTACACCTTC
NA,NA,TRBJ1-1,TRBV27,CASSPQRNTEAFF,TGTGCCAGCAGTCCACAGAGGAACACTGAAGCTTTCTTT
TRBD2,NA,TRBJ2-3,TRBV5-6,CASSPFASGGSRDTQYF,TGTGCCAGCAGCCCGTTTGCTAGCGGGGGCTCACGGGATACGCAGTATTTT
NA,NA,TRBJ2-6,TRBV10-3,CAISDTPVMGANVLTF,TGTGCCATCAGTGATACTCCGGTGATGGGGGCCAACGTCCTGACTTTC
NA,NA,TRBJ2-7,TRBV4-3,CASSLQSGTPPYEQYF,TGCGCCAGCAGCCTGCAATCCGGGACTCCACCCTACGAGCAGTACTTC
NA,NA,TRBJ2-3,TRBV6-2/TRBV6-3,CASSYGAGSTDTQYF,TGTGCCAGCAGTTACGGGGCGGGAAGCACAGATACGCAGTATTTT
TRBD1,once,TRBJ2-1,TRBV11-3,CASSLVSEGGPEQFF,TGTGCCAGCAGCTTGGTGTCCGAAGGGGGCCCTGAGCAGTTCTTC
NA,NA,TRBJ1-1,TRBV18,CASSPHTEMNTEAFF,TGTGCCAGCTCACCACATACAGAGATGAACACTGAAGCTTTCTTT
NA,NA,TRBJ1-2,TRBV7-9,CASSSPSGENYGYTF,TGTGCCAGCAGCTCACCATCGGGAGAGAACTATGGCTACACCTTC
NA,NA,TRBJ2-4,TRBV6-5,CASSYSMGALWYF,TGTGCCAGCAGTTACTCGATGGGAGCCCTTTGGTACTTC
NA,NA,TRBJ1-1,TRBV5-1,CASSLNQGTEAFF,TGCGCCAGCAGCTTGAACCAGGGAACTGAAGCTTTCTTT
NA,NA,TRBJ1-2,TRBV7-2,CASSLLIGARGYTF,TGTGCCAGCAGCTTACTCATAGGGGCGAGAGGCTACACCTTC
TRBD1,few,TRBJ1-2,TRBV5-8,CASSPRDRGIGGYTF,TGTGCCAGCAGCCCGCGGGACAGGGGAATAGGTGGCTACACCTTC
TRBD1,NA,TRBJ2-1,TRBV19,CASTKTGQGSYNEQFF,TGTGCCAGTACCAAAACGGGACAGGGAAGTTACAATGAGCAGTTCTTC
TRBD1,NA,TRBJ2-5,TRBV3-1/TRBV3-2,CATTQAYRGIGQETQYF,TGTGCCACTACACAAGCATACAGGGGGATAGGCCAAGAGACCCAGTACTTC
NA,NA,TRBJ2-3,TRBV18,CASSPGLAQTDTQYF,TGTGCCAGCTCGCCAGGGCTAGCCCAGACAGATACGCAGTATTTT
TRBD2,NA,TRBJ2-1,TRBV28,CASSSGTSGLLDEQFF,TGTGCCAGCAGTTCCGGGACTAGCGGGCTTTTGGATGAGCAGTTCTTC
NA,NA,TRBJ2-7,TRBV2,CASTQQGYVYEQYF,TGTGCCAGCACCCAACAGGGATATGTCTACGAGCAGTACTTC
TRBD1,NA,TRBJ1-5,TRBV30,CAWSRGTGIYSNQPQHF,TGTGCCTGGAGCCGAGGGACAGGGATTTATAGCAATCAGCCCCAGCATTTT
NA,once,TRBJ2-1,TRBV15,CATSTPGGFEQFF,TGTGCCACCAGCACCCCTGGGGGGTTTGAGCAGTTCTTC
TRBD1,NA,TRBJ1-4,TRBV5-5,CASSLRQGASNEKLFF,TGTGCCAGCAGCCTACGACAGGGTGCATCTAATGAAAAACTGTTTTTT
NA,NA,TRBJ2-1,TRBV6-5,CASKRGFSYNEQFF,TGTGCCAGCAAACGGGGATTTTCATACAATGAGCAGTTCTTC
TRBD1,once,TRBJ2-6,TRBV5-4,CASSSNTGTGGSGANVLTF,TGTGCCAGCAGCTCCAACACCGGGACAGGGGGCTCTGGGGCCAACGTCCTGACTTTC
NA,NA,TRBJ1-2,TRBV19,CASSTRTGNDGYTF,TGTGCCAGTAGTACCAGAACAGGGAATGATGGCTACACCTTC
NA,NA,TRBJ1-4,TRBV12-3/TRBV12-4,CASSFTGAKLFF,TGTGCCAGCAGTTTCACAGGAGCAAAACTGTTTTTT
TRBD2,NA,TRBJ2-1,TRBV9,CASSSGLAYYNEQFF,TGTGCCAGCAGCTCGGGACTAGCCTACTACAATGAGCAGTTCTTC
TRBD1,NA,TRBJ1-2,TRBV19,CASSIPDRRNYGYTF,TGTGCCAGTAGTATACCGGACAGGAGGAATTATGGCTACACCTTC
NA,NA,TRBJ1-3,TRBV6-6,CASSYISSGNTIYF,TGTGCCAGCAGTTATATCAGCTCTGGAAACACCATATATTTT